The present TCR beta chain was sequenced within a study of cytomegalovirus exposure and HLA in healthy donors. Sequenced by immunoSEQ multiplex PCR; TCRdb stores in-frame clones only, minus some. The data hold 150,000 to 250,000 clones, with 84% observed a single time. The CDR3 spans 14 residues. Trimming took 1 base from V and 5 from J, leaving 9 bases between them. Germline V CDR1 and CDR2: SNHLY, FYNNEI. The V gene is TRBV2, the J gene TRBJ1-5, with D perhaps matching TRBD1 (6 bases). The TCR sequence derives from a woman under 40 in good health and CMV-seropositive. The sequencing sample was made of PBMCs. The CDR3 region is CASSEGQGHQPQHF. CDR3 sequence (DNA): TGTGCCAGCAGTGAAGGGCAGGGGCATCAGCCCCAGCATTTT.